The rows below give T cell receptor beta chains drawn from one sample of a study of blood T cell repertoires in COVID-19. Data came from immunoSEQ multiplex PCR; TCRdb stores just in-frame clones and leaves some out. Here the sample spans under 350,000 clones, approximately 90% being singletons. Sequenced sample: peripheral blood. These receptors originate from a man aged 35-49 years with acute or convalescent COVID-19. The CDR3 runs from the conserved cysteine through the conserved F or W. A D gene is named only where the DNA matches it firmly. Expanded clones get a size class; other rows say once, few or many, or leave the size out.

clone_size j_call v_call d_call cdr3_aa cdr3_nt
- TRBJ1-6 TRBV15 - CATSRDSGDDSPLHF TGTGCCACCAGCAGAGATTCAGGGGACGATTCACCCCTCCACTTT
- TRBJ2-7 TRBV5-4 TRBD1 CASSLDRGDEQYF TGTGCCAGCAGCTTAGACAGGGGCGACGAGCAGTACTTC
- TRBJ2-7 TRBV27 - CASSRQPGPYEQYF TGTGCCAGCAGCCGACAGCCCGGCCCCTACGAGCAGTACTTC
- TRBJ2-5 TRBV6-5 - CASRAGAETQYF TGTGCCAGCAGGGCAGGGGCAGAGACCCAGTACTTC
- TRBJ1-1 TRBV7-2 - CASSPGGSTEAFF TGTGCCAGCAGCCCAGGAGGGAGCACTGAAGCTTTCTTT
- TRBJ2-7 TRBV2 - CASSEGLIGYF TGTGCCAGCAGTGAAGGACTCATCGGGTACTTC
- TRBJ1-6 TRBV19 - CASSILVAGTNNSPLHF TGTGCCAGTAGTATCCTTGTAGCCGGGACAAATAATTCACCCCTCCACTTT
- TRBJ1-2 TRBV6-2/TRBV6-3 - CASSRTVNLYGYTF TGTGCCAGCAGCCGGACAGTTAACCTCTATGGCTACACCTTC
- TRBJ1-5 TRBV5-5 TRBD1 CASRWGQGGNQPQHF TGTGCCAGCAGGTGGGGACAGGGGGGAAATCAGCCCCAGCATTTT
- TRBJ2-1 TRBV6-4 TRBD2 CATSPSGGVNEQFF TGTGCCACTAGCCCTAGCGGGGGTGTTAATGAGCAGTTCTTC
- TRBJ2-6 TRBV6-6 - CASSDGNSGANVLTF TGTGCCAGCAGTGACGGGAACTCTGGGGCCAACGTCCTGACTTTC
- TRBJ1-2 TRBV5-5 - CASSLAGSREYVGYTF TGTGCCAGCAGCTTGGCCGGAAGCAGGGAATACGTTGGCTACACCTTC
few TRBJ1-2 TRBV4-1 TRBD1 CASSQVYPTGQNYGYTF TGCGCCAGCAGCCAAGTGTACCCGACAGGGCAGAACTATGGCTACACCTTC
few TRBJ1-2 TRBV3-1/TRBV3-2 - CASSPRGGNYGYTF TGTGCCAGCAGCCCTCGCGGGGGAAACTATGGCTACACCTTC
- TRBJ1-1 TRBV7-2 - CASSRDRTTEAFF TGTGCCAGCAGCCGCGACAGGACCACTGAAGCTTTCTTT
once TRBJ2-3 TRBV5-4 TRBD2 CASSRPGTRADTQYF TGTGCCAGCAGCCGACCGGGGACTAGAGCAGATACGCAGTATTTT
once TRBJ2-7 TRBV11-2 - CASSLGWGHSYEQYF TGTGCCAGCAGCCTTGGGTGGGGGCACTCCTACGAGCAGTACTTC
- TRBJ2-3 TRBV18 - CASSRSSTDTQYF TGTGCCAGCTCACGCAGTAGCACAGATACGCAGTATTTT
- TRBJ1-1 TRBV4-1 - CASSQGPPYTEAFF TGCGCCAGCAGCCAAGGGCCACCGTACACTGAAGCTTTCTTT
- TRBJ2-7 TRBV7-9 TRBD1 CASSSHPGQPDYEQYF TGTGCCAGCAGCTCACACCCGGGACAGCCCGACTACGAGCAGTACTTC
once TRBJ2-1 TRBV10-1 - CASSPDSSYNEQFF TGCGCCAGCAGTCCCGACAGCTCCTACAATGAGCAGTTCTTC
few TRBJ1-6 TRBV5-4 TRBD1 CASSSGGLGSPLHF TGTGCCAGCAGCTCAGGGGGCTTGGGGTCACCCCTCCACTTT
- TRBJ1-4 TRBV10-3 - CAISPSTNEKLFF TGTGCCATCAGCCCATCAACTAATGAAAAACTGTTTTTT
- TRBJ2-1 TRBV11-2 - CASSAVLSYNEQFF TGTGCCAGCAGCGCGGTCCTTTCCTACAATGAGCAGTTCTTC
- TRBJ2-3 TRBV9 - CASSVRGYSTDTQYF TGTGCCAGCAGCGTTCGGGGTTATAGCACAGATACGCAGTATTTT
- TRBJ2-7 TRBV18 - CASSAQVSYEQYF TGTGCCAGCTCAGCTCAGGTATCCTACGAGCAGTACTTC
- TRBJ1-4 TRBV7-9 TRBD1 CASSVGQGLNEKLFF TGTGCCAGCAGCGTAGGACAGGGACTTAATGAAAAACTGTTTTTT
once TRBJ1-3 TRBV5-1 - CASSLGGTGNTIYF TGCGCCAGCAGCTTGGGAGGGACTGGAAACACCATATATTTT
- TRBJ1-2 TRBV7-6 TRBD1 CASSHTGGQGDLQGYTF TGTGCCAGCAGCCATACTGGGGGACAGGGGGATTTACAAGGCTACACCTTC
once TRBJ1-4 TRBV9 TRBD1 CASSEGDREEKLFF TGTGCCAGCAGCGAAGGGGACAGGGAGGAAAAACTGTTTTTT
- TRBJ2-7 TRBV29-1 - CSVEMASAPYEQYF TGCAGCGTTGAAATGGCTAGCGCTCCCTACGAGCAGTACTTC
- TRBJ1-1 TRBV11-2 - CASSYSGASNTEAFF TGTGCCAGCAGCTACTCAGGGGCCTCGAACACTGAAGCTTTCTTT